A selection of T cell receptor beta chains follows, all from one sample in a study of blood T cell repertoires in COVID-19. Method: immunoSEQ multiplex PCR; TCRdb's copy keeps in-frame clones and lacks some. The table lists 130,000 or so clones, roughly 90% of them singletons. The sample comprised peripheral blood. The receptors stem from a man in his forties or fifties with acute or convalescent COVID-19. Both conserved end residues are part of each CDR3. The order of the fields is clone size, V gene, CDR3 protein. The size field is filled for only some rows; it gives once, few, many or a size class.

- TRBV3-1/TRBV3-2 CASSQDRGGYGYTF
- TRBV2 CASSQGEGKVFTIYF
- TRBV5-4 CASSFRGPANYGYTF
- TRBV5-1 CASSKDRGGSEAFF
once TRBV30 CAWSVLPGQGDQPQHF
- TRBV18 CASSPPSREQYF
- TRBV6-1 CASSEARANTGELFF
- TRBV27 CASSAQGNRNQPQHF
- TRBV19 CASTPGSLGYTF
- TRBV7-2 CASSNRGDRGRRTEAFF
- TRBV3-1/TRBV3-2 CASSQGQGVGNSPLHF
- TRBV30 CACWDRALNEKLFF
- TRBV5-8 CASSYTGTSDTIYF
- TRBV12-3/TRBV12-4 CASSQIQGIAYF
- TRBV30 CAWTRGRDGYTF